This T cell receptor (beta chain) was captured by sequencing in a study of beta chain features in type 1 diabetes (dated by TCRdb to 2016 to 2018). About the investigation overall: No differences in mean age, gender distribution, total cell number or subset yield were found between patients and healthy donors. A total of 100 million to 110 million sorted cells were examined across all samples, and a strong correlation was observed between cell number per subset and RNA yield. In the study, TCRB repertoires of sorted circulating CD4+ T cell subsets from recently diagnosed type 1 diabetes patients were compared with those of matched healthy donors. Regulatory and stem cell-like memory subsets were obtained from only 8 patients and roughly 8 healthy donors, while naive and central memory subsets were obtained from all 30 or so donors. The investigation overall reported the following: Because cDNA rather than genomic DNA was sequenced, highly expressing activated cells could have been over-represented, although no difference in activation and CD3 levels was found between groups. A moderate but significant shortening of TCRB CDR3 length was observed in type 1 diabetes patients in all four CD4+ subsets. Patients with type 1 diabetes made fewer insertions and deleted more nucleotides at VDJ recombination sites, implying thymic rearrangement abnormalities. Shorter templates might have been favored by PCR, but patient and control samples were amplified and corrected together, so both groups would have been affected equally by any skew. Naive, central memory and regulatory TCRB repertoires appeared to be more similar among patients than among healthy donors. HLA sub-analyses involved small numbers of individuals, so any influence of HLA type on TCRB rearrangement remained unresolved.

A single peripheral blood draw of around 0.11 L on average was collected from each donor into heparinised tubes. Naive, central memory, regulatory and stem cell-like memory CD4+ T cells were sorted on a BD FACSAria II using a panel including CD45RO, CCR7, CD25, CD127, CD95 and CD27. Purity was above 95% for every sorted population. PBMCs were isolated immediately by Lymphoprep density gradient centrifugation and stained directly without culture. So that batch effects would be minimized, each experiment stained and sorted samples in pairs, pairing one healthy donor with one patient. Including cysteine and phenylalanine, the CDR3 has 17 amino acids. CDR3 DNA only is kept here, 51 bases in frame from base 1. The V and J ends are trimmed by 2 bases and 0 bases, leaving 17 bases between them. From the germline V gene, CDR1 is SGHTA and CDR2 is FQGNSA. All of the isolated RNA was reverse transcribed with the High Capacity cDNA Reverse Transcription Kit, so expressed TCRB transcripts were sequenced. Deep immunoSEQ sequencing was applied to naive, central memory and regulatory T cell samples, giving an average of around 3.8 million total reads per sample. Sorted cells were lysed in RLT buffer and RNA was extracted with DNase-treated RNeasy Micro or Mini kits, depending on cell number. To prevent cross-contamination, every cell subset was processed on its own, while patient and healthy donor samples were processed together. The immunoSEQ multiplex PCR was used to amplify TCRB sequences from cDNA, yielding 87-bp fragments that span the CDR3 region. Sequencing of the amplicons was done on the Illumina HiSeq platform. As for the original processing: Synthetic template baselines were used to correct PCR bias computationally, reads within Hamming distance 2 were collapsed, and singletons that could not be merged were discarded. Reads were aligned against IMGT so that V, D and J genes, CDR3 length and insertions or deletions at six rearrangement sites could be assigned. Clonotype counts were normalized to sorted cell number within each subset before computing true diversity and Gini coefficients with the tcR R package. The overlap coefficient, calculated on TCRB nucleotide sequences, was used to measure repertoire sharing. Drawn from immuneACCESS, this table holds only the in-frame rearrangements with V and J called that TCRdb kept. Clones are partly lost; checked studies trace under half to an unresolved V gene and leave the rest unexplained. V, J and clone size are those of that table, while D and trimming were read from the DNA. The sample table lists fewer than 200,000 clones, 7.5% to 10% of them with a count of one. The ten largest clonotypes hold 0.5% to 0.65% of the sample.

In this sample, this clone turned up many times. What antigen it recognizes has not been identified. No clone much larger than this one lies a single base away; base qualities are absent. Rearrangement joined TRBV7-2 to TRBJ2-7; tentative D gene TRBD2, with 5 bases matching. The specimen was central memory CD4+ T cells from blood. The origin of this receptor is a man between 18 and 29 years old in good health. The DNA sequence is given as TGTGCCAGCAGCTTATCTGCCGCCGGGGTAGACTCCTACGAGCAGTACTTC. Its translation is CASSLSAAGVDSYEQYF.